This TCR beta chain was sequenced for a study of cytomegalovirus exposure and HLA in healthy donors (dated by TCRdb to 2017 to 2019). As for the study more broadly: An earlier analysis of a few hundred of the donors reported 276 Gb of sequence data and around 120 million unique TCR beta sequences obtained from approximately 180 million T cells. On average, around 200,000 unique TCR beta nucleotide sequences were sequenced per donor among 398 genotyped donors of the cohort, with about 19% of those sequences being non-productive. In the later analysis, no new phenotypic data were used to find candidate immune exposures; instead, reliance was placed on TCR beta sequences and their occurrence across donors. In addition to the first cohort of 500 to 850 subjects, a separate validation cohort of 120 different subjects was used. Genome-wide SNP genotypes for about 65% of the 666 donors were used in a later genetic analysis, which treated that subset as a discovery cohort. The T cell repertoires of some 670 subjects were profiled by immunosequencing and related to cytomegalovirus serostatus. Alongside the repertoire data, information on donor age, sex, ethnicity and CMV serostatus was compiled. Every repertoire in the discovery cohort had been generated on one and the same sequencing platform. The study was designed to test whether signatures of past pathogen exposure could be identified by cataloging public T cell receptors. The genetic ancestry cluster associated with self-reported Caucasian donors included over 80% of the 300 to 400 genotyped donors. High-throughput TCR immunosequencing, statistical association of individual TCRs with disease status, and machine learning were combined to predict cytomegalovirus infection status. Roughly 300 gigabases of sequencing data and 91 million or so unique TCR sequences made up an early release that covered 500 to 700 HLA-typed donors. Roughly five DR-DQ haplotypes were handled as single units for association and clustering because linkage in the cohort was strong. Class I and class II HLA loci were covered by the typing at four-digit resolution. Typing coverage differed by locus: A, B, C, DRB1 and DQB1 were typed in about 629-640 donors, DQA1 in about 500, DPA1 in 600 to 610, and DPB1 in around 490. To study patterns of TCR occurrence, a later analysis re-analyzed previously published TCR beta repertoires from around 670 donors and added high-resolution HLA genotyping. An earlier analysis of around 580 of the donors used high-throughput TCR beta sequencing to judge whether each TCR beta V gene segment behaved as functional or pseudogenic. Broad study findings and their caveats: In a later analysis, several top co-occurrence clusters were reported to appear linked to parvovirus B19, influenza, CMV and Epstein-Barr virus. In an earlier analysis of around 600 of the donors, most TCR beta V segments appeared in productive rearrangements about 90% or about 30% of the time, broadly matching IMGT annotations. At a false discovery rate of 0.05, a later analysis linked 16,951 TCR beta sequences to specific HLA alleles. In a later analysis, the rate of TCR association differed among HLA loci, with DRB1 alleles having the most associated TCRs and HLA-C alleles having the fewest. In both the original and validation cohorts, the classifier was reported to diagnose cytomegalovirus status with high specificity and sensitivity. A further reported finding was that TCR beta sequences accurately predicted the HLA-A and HLA-B alleles for most subjects in the first cohort. The earlier analysis of some 540 of the donors excluded some 15 rarely observed V segments, including chromosome 9 orphons, because counts were too low. Immune exposure information for the cohort was limited to CMV serostatus. Linkage disequilibrium might explain the correlated functional status among segregating V segments, but an unknown experimental factor could not be ruled out. Compared with the approximately 710-donor mean, donors in an Asian-associated ancestry cluster had fewer N-insertions in productive TCRs, according to a later genetic analysis. A later analysis found that HLA-associated TCR beta chains were more clonally expanded and had lower generation probabilities than equally common non-associated chains. HLA typing was unavailable for some donors at each locus, so association tests used only the typed subset. Across donors, most TCR sequences were observed very rarely, whereas some public TCRs were present in many individuals. The sequencing pipeline was judged likely to have produced a cluster of highly shared sequence variants as a technical artifact. The authors suggested that the approach could potentially be extended to other disease states and immunological phenotypes. Because the 87-base-pair reads could not distinguish some IMGT-functional V segments, including TRBV6-2 and TRBV6-3, those segments were excluded. In the study, some 160 TCR beta chains were listed as associated with cytomegalovirus. In this cohort, only TCR beta chains were sequenced, and detectable features were limited by the absence of alpha or paired-chain data. When HLA alleles, especially DR and DQ, strongly co-occurred, attributing TCR associations to individual alleles was difficult. An association between a missense DCLRE1C variant and V-gene and J-gene trimming of TCR beta chains was found in a later genetic analysis and replicated in an independent cohort. In vitro tests confirmed that a few of the cytomegalovirus-associated TCR beta chains recognize cytomegalovirus antigens. The presence/absence analyses assumed that sequencing depth was roughly uniform across donors, and that assumption may not be true. Most CMV-associated TCR beta chains appeared to be HLA-restricted in a later analysis, and the HLA associations seemed to be driven largely by CMV exposure.

In total, approximately 690 healthy bone marrow donors made up the cohort. At the time of sampling, every cohort member was nominally healthy, though immune exposures that went unrecorded were likely present. The donor tested CMV seropositive and was one of the 289 seropositive cohort members. A peripheral blood sample was provided by each donor, and peripheral blood mononuclear cells were used for TCR beta sequencing. The Qiagen DNeasy Blood Extraction Kit was used to extract genomic DNA from the blood cell samples. As for this clone: What this receptor recognizes is not known. One base away there is no much larger clone; base qualities are not given.

Receptor amplification or capture employed the immunoSEQ multiplex PCR assay. The multiplex PCR relied on a mix of 60 forward primers for TCR Vbeta segments and 13 reverse primers for TCR Jbeta segments. The CDR3 region of rearranged TCR beta genes was amplified from genomic DNA by a multiplex PCR assay. The amplified TCR beta libraries were sequenced on the Illumina HiSeq System as 87-base-pair reads. As for the original processing: Across the roughly 640 repertoires, a later analysis counted some 80 million unique TCR beta chains, some 11 million of which were shared by at least two donors. Raw reads were error-corrected and collapsed into unique sequences by a nearest-neighbor algorithm in which closely related sequences were merged to remove PCR and sequencing errors. CDR3 sequences were aligned to IMGT reference sequences to assign V, D and J gene segments. For a sequence to be retained, a match of at least six nucleotides was required to both a V gene segment and a J gene segment. Rearrangements were classified as productive when the CDR3 lacked stop codons and remained in frame with V and J, and all other rearrangements were classified as non-productive. CDR3 was defined by IMGT convention, running from the second conserved V-encoded cysteine to the conserved J-encoded phenylalanine. The earlier analysis of 500 to 650 of the donors excluded any sequence lacking an unambiguous match to a single V gene segment. An earlier analysis of a few hundred of the donors classified V segments as functional when productive rearrangements were above 56.7% and as segregating when the standard deviation between donors was above 5%. A statistical classification framework was built for diagnosing cytomegalovirus status from the catalog of TCR beta chain sequences. In a later analysis, V and J genes were assigned by comparing TCR nucleotide sequences against IMGT/GENE-DB human TR gene sequences. The TCRdist pipeline was used in a later analysis to assign CDR3 sequences and most-parsimonious VDJ recombination scenarios. In a later analysis, each TCR beta chain was defined by its CDR3 amino acid sequence together with its V-gene family, and reads without a unique V-gene family were excluded. To address suspected cross-contamination and a sequencing artifact, a later analysis removed 592 highly shared, low-generation-probability nucleotide sequences. A later analysis calculated a clonal expansion index for each public chain from normalized within-repertoire ranks of inferred template counts. In a later analysis, generation probabilities were computed with a VDJ recombination model fitted to out-of-frame rearrangements, and the resulting probabilities were checked against IGoR. In a later analysis, hypergeometric tests were used to score TCR-TCR, TCR-HLA and TCR-CMV co-occurrence, with a repertoire-size bias correction applied to TCR pairs. In a later analysis, false discovery rates were estimated by permuting HLA or CMV assignments 20 times. In a later analysis, co-occurring TCRs were grouped with DBSCAN, and TCRdist sequence similarity was added when clustering was performed within HLA-allele-positive subsets. Repertoires with fewer than 30,000 or more than 120,000 public chains, plus five repertoires with anomalous nucleotide sharing, were excluded from co-occurrence clustering. The immuneACCESS repertoire file appears here via TCRdb, limited to in-frame rearrangements. These files lack a portion of the clones; in checked studies, under half of the deficit traces to unresolved V genes, and the cause of the others is not known. That table gives V, J and clone size, and the DNA gave D and trimming. In this sample the table shows under 200,000 clones, about four fifths of which occur a single time. The top ten hold about 1.6% of the sample.

Relative to germline, V is missing 5 bases and J is missing 3 bases, with 9 bases of the junction outside any gene match. Taken from cysteine to phenylalanine, the CDR3 has 15 residues. Here the CDR3 DNA is all that survives: 45 bases in frame from base 1. Based on the germline V gene, the CDR1 and CDR2 sequences are SGHAT and FQNNGV. The source of this sequence is a girl aged 10-17 years in good health and CMV-seropositive. The rearrangement combines TRBV11-2 with TRBJ2-5; TRBD1 aligns with 7 central bases. The sequencing sample was made of PBMCs. In nucleotides, the sequence is TGTGCCAGCAGCGCCAGAGGGACAGCCGAAGAGACCCAGTACTTC. The encoded protein is CASSARGTAEETQYF.